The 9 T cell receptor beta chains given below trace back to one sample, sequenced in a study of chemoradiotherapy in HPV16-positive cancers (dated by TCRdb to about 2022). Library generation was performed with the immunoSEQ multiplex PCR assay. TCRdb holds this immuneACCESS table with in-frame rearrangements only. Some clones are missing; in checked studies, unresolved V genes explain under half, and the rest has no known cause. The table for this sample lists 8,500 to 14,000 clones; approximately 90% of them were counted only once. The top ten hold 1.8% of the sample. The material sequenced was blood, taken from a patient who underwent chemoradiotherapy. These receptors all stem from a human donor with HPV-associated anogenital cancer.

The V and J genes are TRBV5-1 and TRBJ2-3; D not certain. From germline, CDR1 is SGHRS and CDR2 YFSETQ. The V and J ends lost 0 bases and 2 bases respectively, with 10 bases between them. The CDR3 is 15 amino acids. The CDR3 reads CASSLAVLATDTQYF. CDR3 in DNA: TGCGCCAGCAGCTTGGCCGTGTTGGCCACAGATACGCAGTATTTT.

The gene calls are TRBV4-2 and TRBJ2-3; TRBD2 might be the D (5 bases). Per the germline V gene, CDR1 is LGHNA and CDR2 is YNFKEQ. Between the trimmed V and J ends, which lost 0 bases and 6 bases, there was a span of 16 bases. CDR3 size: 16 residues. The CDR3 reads CASSQDPGSGLDTQYF. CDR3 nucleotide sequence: TGTGCCAGCAGCCAAGATCCAGGTTCGGGGTTGGATACGCAGTATTTT.

In DNA, the CDR3 is TGTGCCAGTAGTATTGTGGGGATCGCTTTCTTT. Translating gives CASSIVGIAFF. V and J are TRBV19 and TRBJ1-1; D gene ambiguous. Trimming removed 3 bases at V and 11 bases at J, with 10 bases between. From germline, CDR1 is LNHDA and CDR2 SQIVND (reference sequence). The CDR3 is 11 residues long. The full variable domain, rest sourced from reference TRBV19 and TRBJ1-1, is DGGITQSPKYLFRKEGQNVTLSCEQNLNHDAMYWYRQDPGQGLRLIYYSQIVNDFQKGDIAEGYSVSREKKESFPLTVTSAQKNPTAFYLCASSIVGIAFFGQGTRLTVV.

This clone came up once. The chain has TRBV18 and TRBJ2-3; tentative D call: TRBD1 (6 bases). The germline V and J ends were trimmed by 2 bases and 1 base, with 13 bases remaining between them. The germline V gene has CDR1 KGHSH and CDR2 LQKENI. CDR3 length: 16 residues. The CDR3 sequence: CASSPGGPRGTDTQYF. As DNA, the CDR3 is TGTGCCAGCTCACCAGGGGGCCCAAGGGGCACAGATACGCAGTATTTT.

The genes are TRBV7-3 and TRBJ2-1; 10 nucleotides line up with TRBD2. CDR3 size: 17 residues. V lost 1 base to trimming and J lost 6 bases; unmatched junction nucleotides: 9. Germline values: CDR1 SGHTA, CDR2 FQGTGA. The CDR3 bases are TGTGCCAGCAGCTTAAGTCGAGCGGGGGGGCCGGGCAATGAGCAGTTCTTC. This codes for CASSLSRAGGPGNEQFF.

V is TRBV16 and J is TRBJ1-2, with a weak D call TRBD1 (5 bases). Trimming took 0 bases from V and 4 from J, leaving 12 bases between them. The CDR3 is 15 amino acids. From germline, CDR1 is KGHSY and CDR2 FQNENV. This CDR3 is CASSQSSGPVYGYTF. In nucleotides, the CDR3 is TGTGCCAGCAGCCAATCGTCGGGGCCAGTCTATGGCTACACCTTC.

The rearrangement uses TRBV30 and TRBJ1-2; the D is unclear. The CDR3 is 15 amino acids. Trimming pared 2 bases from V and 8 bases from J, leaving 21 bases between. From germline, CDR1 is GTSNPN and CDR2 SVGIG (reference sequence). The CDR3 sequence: CAWSHSDPYLFGYTF. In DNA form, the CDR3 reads TGTGCCTGGAGTCACTCGGACCCTTATCTATTCGGCTACACCTTC.

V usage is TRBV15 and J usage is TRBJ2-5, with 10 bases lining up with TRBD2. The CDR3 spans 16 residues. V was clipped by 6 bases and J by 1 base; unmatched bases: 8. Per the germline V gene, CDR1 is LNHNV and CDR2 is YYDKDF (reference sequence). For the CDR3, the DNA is TGTGCCACCAGGGGGAACCTAGCGGGGGTCCAAGAGACCCAGTACTTC. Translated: CATRGNLAGVQETQYF.

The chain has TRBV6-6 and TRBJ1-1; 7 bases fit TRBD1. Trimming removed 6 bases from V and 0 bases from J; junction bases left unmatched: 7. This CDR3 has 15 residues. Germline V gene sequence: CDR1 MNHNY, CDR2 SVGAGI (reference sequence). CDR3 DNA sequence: TGTGCCAGCAGGAAAACCGGGACAGTGAACACTGAAGCTTTCTTT. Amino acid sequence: CASRKTGTVNTEAFF.